A single sample gave rise to the 22 T cell receptor beta chains below, sequenced in a study of shared clonotypes between healthy human individuals. Clones were read by immunoSEQ multiplex PCR, and TCRdb kept only the in-frame ones, dropping some. Of roughly 2,000,000 clones listed, around 93% are singletons. Selected positively for CCR7 and CD45RO-negative, naive CD8 cells excluded terminally differentiated effector memory CD45RA+ cells. The sample consisted of naive CD8+ T cells from PBMCs. These receptors were obtained from a man aged 18 to 30 in good health. Some clones in this sample may be carry-over from other donors' samples.

This clone was counted once. This sequence joins TRBV9 and TRBJ2-1, with 14 bases that match TRBD2. Per germline, CDR1 SGDLS and CDR2 YYNGEE. The J segment lost 12 bases and the V segment lost 4 bases, leaving 9 bases of the junction unmatched. The CDR3 length is 15 residues. CDR3 sequence (DNA): TGTGCCAGCAGCATTGGGACTAGCGGGAGCCGGGCGCAGTTCTTC. It is translated as CASSIGTSGSRAQFF.

The V call is TRBV4-3, the J call TRBJ2-3; D is possibly TRBD1 (6 bases). The V end lost 3 bases, the J end lost 0 bases, and 13 bases lay between the germline ends. Germline values: CDR1 LGHNA, CDR2 YSLEER. The CDR3 loop spans 16 amino acids. The CDR3 sequence: CASSHRQVVSTDTQYF. As DNA, the CDR3 is TGCGCCAGCAGCCACCGACAGGTAGTAAGCACAGATACGCAGTATTTT.

The CDR3 DNA reads as TGTGCCAGCAGTATGAACCGGGTCTCTGGGGCCAACGTCCTGACTTTC. Amino acids: CASSMNRVSGANVLTF. The chain links TRBV27 to TRBJ2-6; D is undetermined. V was clipped by 5 bases and J by 0 bases, with 11 bases between them. The CDR3 contains 16 residues. Germline CDR1 reads MNHEY; CDR2 reads SMNVEV (reference sequence).

J is TRBJ1-5 and V is TRBV9, with no clear D. Germline V lookup: CDR1 SGDLS, CDR2 YYNGEE. The CDR3 totals 14 residues. V shed 4 bases and J shed 6 bases, with 14 bases lying between them. CDR3 coding DNA: TGTGCCAGCAGCCCCTCGGGGAAGGGTCAGCCCCAGCATTTT. It is translated as CASSPSGKGQPQHF.

The chain uses TRBV6-1 and TRBJ1-2; D is possibly TRBD1 (6 bases). V was pared by 2 bases and J by 0 bases, with 16 bases between. This CDR3 is built from 17 residues. Germline CDR1 and CDR2: MNHNS and SASEGT. This chain's CDR3 is CASSERAGGLTNYGYTF. Written as DNA, the CDR3 is TGTGCCAGCAGTGAAAGGGCCGGGGGGCTTACTAACTATGGCTACACCTTC.

As concerns this clone: Other DNA sequences from this sample encode an identical CDR3 as well. The J gene is TRBJ2-7, the V gene TRBV29-1, with 10 bases identical to TRBD1. From germline, CDR1 is SQVTM and CDR2 ANQGSEA. The V segment lost 6 bases and the J segment 1 base; nucleotides outside the gene matches: 3. The CDR3 contains 13 residues. CDR3 DNA sequence: TGCAGCGTCCGGGACAGGGGTTCCTACGAGCAGTACTTC. Translation: CSVRDRGSYEQYF.

The rearrangement links TRBV6-5 to TRBJ1-1, with 8 bases lining up with TRBD1. The CDR3 is 15 amino acids. Trimming removed 5 bases from V and 0 bases from J; junction bases left unmatched: 5. The V gene's germline CDR1 is MNHEY and CDR2 SVGAGI. Here the CDR3 reads CASSRTGRMNTEAFF. The CDR3 DNA follows: TGTGCCAGCAGTAGGACAGGGCGAATGAACACTGAAGCTTTCTTT.

The V call is TRBV15, the J call TRBJ1-5; possible D gene TRBD1, 5 bases. V gave up 2 bases and J gave up 7 bases, with 12 bases separating them. This CDR3 is 14 amino acids long. The germline gives CDR1 LNHNV, CDR2 YYDKDF (reference sequence). This chain's CDR3 is CATSRWDSEQPQHF. CDR3 in DNA: TGTGCCACCAGCAGATGGGACTCGGAACAGCCCCAGCATTTT.

The chain has TRBV19 and TRBJ2-2; D not certain. Germline-derived CDR1 and CDR2 are LNHDA and SQIVND (reference sequence). The CDR3 contains 13 residues. Trimming cost V 3 bases and J 6 bases, with 8 bases left between them. The CDR3 DNA sequence: TGTGCCAGTAGTATGTTCTACCCCGGGGAGCTGTTTTTT. Translation: CASSMFYPGELFF. The variable domain in full, completed from reference TRBV19 and TRBJ2-2, reads DGGITQSPKYLFRKEGQNVTLSCEQNLNHDAMYWYRQDPGQGLRLIYYSQIVNDFQKGDIAEGYSVSREKKESFPLTVTSAQKNPTAFYLCASSMFYPGELFFGEGSRLTVL.

V usage is TRBV11-2 and J usage is TRBJ2-1; D perhaps matches TRBD1 (6 bases). CDR3 length: 15 residues. V gave up 4 bases and J gave up 2 bases, with 12 bases separating them. In germline, CDR1 is SGHAT, CDR2 FQNNGV. CDR3 in amino acids: CASSSRDTTYNEQFF. The CDR3, as DNA: TGTGCCAGCAGCTCCCGGGACACGACCTACAATGAGCAGTTCTTC.

The V gene is TRBV7-9, the J gene TRBJ1-1; no definite D call. Trimming pared 6 bases from V and 0 bases from J, leaving 8 bases between. The CDR3 has 13 residues. Germline V gene lookup returns CDR1 SEHNR and CDR2 FQNEAQ (reference sequence). Here the CDR3 DNA reads TGTGCCAGCAGTGCACCTTTGAACACTGAAGCTTTCTTT. Its translation: CASSAPLNTEAFF.

A remark on this clone: The sample has other DNA sequences that encode this CDR3 too. The chain links TRBV27 to TRBJ2-1; no reliable D call. CDR3 length: 12 residues. Trimming stripped 4 bases from V and 6 bases from J, with 7 bases between. Per the germline V gene, CDR1 is MNHEY and CDR2 is SMNVEV (reference sequence). CDR3 nucleotide sequence: TGTGCCAGCAGTTCCCTAGGCAATGAGCAGTTCTTC. Protein product: CASSSLGNEQFF.

This clone came up once. The CDR3 coding sequence is TGTGCCAGCAGTTTTAGCGGGCTCAACTACAATGAGCAGTTCTTC. It codes for CASSFSGLNYNEQFF. The rearrangement uses TRBV27 and TRBJ2-1; 7 bases match TRBD2. The CDR3 loop spans 15 amino acids. V gave up 3 bases and J gave up 3 bases; unmatched junction bases: 5. Germline CDR1 and CDR2: MNHEY and SMNVEV (reference sequence).

J is TRBJ1-5 and V is TRBV9, with TRBD1 matching over 11 bases. The CDR3 has 15 residues. V was clipped by 3 bases and J by 5 bases; unmatched bases: 4. Looked up from germline, CDR1 is SGDLS and CDR2 is YYNGEE. Here the CDR3 reads CASSAGTGGYQPQHF. The CDR3 DNA reads TGTGCCAGCAGCGCCGGGACAGGGGGGTATCAGCCCCAGCATTTT.

The V call is TRBV7-9, the J call TRBJ2-3, with 8 bases fitting TRBD2. CDR1 and CDR2 (germline): SEHNR, FQNEAQ (reference sequence). J was trimmed by 4 bases and V by 3 bases; bases with no gene match: 18. The CDR3 consists of 19 residues. The CDR3 DNA reads TGTGCCAGCAGCTTTCCGGTCCCCTTCGCCGAGCGGGAGTCAGATACGCAGTATTTT. Translation gives CASSFPVPFAERESDTQYF. Full variable domain (rest looked up from reference TRBV7-9 and TRBJ2-3): DTGVSQNPRHKITKRGQNVTFRCDPISEHNRLYWYRQTLGQGPEFLTYFQNEAQLEKSRLLSDRFSAERPKGSFSTLEIQRTEQGDSAMYLCASSFPVPFAERESDTQYFGPGTRLTVL.

The chain links TRBV7-9 to TRBJ1-5, with TRBD1 matching 7 bases. CDR1 is SEHNR and CDR2 is FQNEAQ in the germline V gene (reference sequence). The CDR3 length is 17 residues. The trim removed 5 bases at V and 3 bases at J, leaving 13 bases unmatched. Here the CDR3 reads CASSPALRGQLNQPQHF. Here the CDR3 DNA reads TGTGCCAGCAGCCCTGCCTTGAGGGGACAGCTCAATCAGCCCCAGCATTTT.

This chain joins TRBV10-3 and TRBJ2-2; TRBD1 matches at 8 bases. This CDR3 region has 14 residues. V lost 11 bases and J lost 2; bases outside the gene matches: 7. Germline loops: CDR1 ENHRY, CDR2 SYGVKD. The CDR3 bases are TGTGCCGTACGACAGGGGCCAAACACCGGGGAGCTGTTTTTT. This encodes CAVRQGPNTGELFF.

Comments on this clone: Germline is not matched at one junction end, which may reflect a read error. Other DNA sequences within the sample encode an identical CDR3. The chain recombines TRBV7-2 with TRBJ1-1, with D hard to call. Germline CDR1 SGHTA, CDR2 FQGNSA. This CDR3 has 14 residues. CDR3: CASSPPWLNTEAFF. The CDR3 DNA follows: TGTGCCAGCAGCCCCCCTTGGCTGAACACTGAAGCTTTTTTT.

The chain combines TRBV6-6 with TRBJ2-7, with D perhaps TRBD2 (5 bases). Looked up from germline, CDR1 is MNHNY and CDR2 is SVGAGI (reference sequence). V shed 5 bases and J shed 2 bases, with 13 bases lying between them. The length of the CDR3 is 14 residues. CDR3 residues: CASSPHGITYEQYF. The CDR3 bases are TGTGCCAGCAGTCCGCACGGGATCACCTACGAGCAGTACTTC.

V is TRBV4-2 and J is TRBJ2-7; D is undetermined. Germline lookup yields CDR1 LGHNA and CDR2 YNFKEQ. V was trimmed by 0 bases and J by 4 bases, leaving 16 bases between them. The CDR3 length is 16 residues. The CDR3 DNA follows: TGTGCCAGCAGCCAAGAGGACGGCCTGGCTGGGTACGAGCAGTACTTC. Translating it yields CASSQEDGLAGYEQYF.

The V call is TRBV7-9, the J call TRBJ2-6; 11 bases align to TRBD1. There are 17 residues in the CDR3. Trimming took 4 bases from V and 2 from J; bases not matched to a gene: 4. CDR1 is SEHNR, CDR2 FQNEAQ, per germline (reference sequence). The CDR3 coding sequence is TGTGCCAGCAGCTCCCGGGACAGGGGGGCTGGGGCCAACGTCCTGACTTTC. It yields the protein CASSSRDRGAGANVLTF.

J is TRBJ1-1 and V is TRBV7-9; D is undetermined. Between the trimmed V and J ends, which lost 1 base and 11 bases, there was a span of 14 bases. This CDR3 spans 13 amino acids. Germline V gives CDR1 SEHNR, CDR2 FQNEAQ (reference sequence). The CDR3 nucleotides read TGTGCCAGCAGCTTAGTCCTCCCGGAGGTGGCTTTCTTT. This sequence encodes CASSLVLPEVAFF.